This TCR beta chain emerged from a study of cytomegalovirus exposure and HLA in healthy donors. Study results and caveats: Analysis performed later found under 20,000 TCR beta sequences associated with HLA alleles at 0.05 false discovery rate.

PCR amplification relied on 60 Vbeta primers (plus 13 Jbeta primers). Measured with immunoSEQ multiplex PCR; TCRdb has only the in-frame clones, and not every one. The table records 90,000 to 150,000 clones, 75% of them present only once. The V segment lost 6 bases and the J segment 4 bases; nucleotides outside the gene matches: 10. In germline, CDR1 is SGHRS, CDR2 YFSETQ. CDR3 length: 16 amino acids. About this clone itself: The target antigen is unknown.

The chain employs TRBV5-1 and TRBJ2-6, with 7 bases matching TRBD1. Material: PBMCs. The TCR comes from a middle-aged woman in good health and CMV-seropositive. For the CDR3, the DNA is TGCGCCAGCAAGTGGGCAGGGGGAAGGGGGGCCAACGTCCTGACTTTC. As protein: CASKWAGGRGANVLTF.